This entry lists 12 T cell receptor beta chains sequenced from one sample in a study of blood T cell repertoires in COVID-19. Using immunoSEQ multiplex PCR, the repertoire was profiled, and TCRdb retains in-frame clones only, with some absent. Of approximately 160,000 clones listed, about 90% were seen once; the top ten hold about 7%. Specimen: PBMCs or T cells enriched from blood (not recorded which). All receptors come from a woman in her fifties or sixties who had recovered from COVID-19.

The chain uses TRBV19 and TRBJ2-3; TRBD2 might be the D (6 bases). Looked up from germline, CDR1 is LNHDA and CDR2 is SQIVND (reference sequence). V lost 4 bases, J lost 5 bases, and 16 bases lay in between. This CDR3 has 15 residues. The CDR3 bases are TGTGCCAGTAGTAGAGGAGGGAGTTTCGGAGATACGCAGTATTTT. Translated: CASSRGGSFGDTQYF.

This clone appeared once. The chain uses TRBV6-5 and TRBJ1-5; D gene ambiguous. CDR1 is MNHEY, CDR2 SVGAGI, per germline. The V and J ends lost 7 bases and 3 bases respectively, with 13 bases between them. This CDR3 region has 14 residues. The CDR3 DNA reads TGTGCCAGCAACTTCGGGAACTACAATCAGCCCCAGCATTTT. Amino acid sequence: CASNFGNYNQPQHF.

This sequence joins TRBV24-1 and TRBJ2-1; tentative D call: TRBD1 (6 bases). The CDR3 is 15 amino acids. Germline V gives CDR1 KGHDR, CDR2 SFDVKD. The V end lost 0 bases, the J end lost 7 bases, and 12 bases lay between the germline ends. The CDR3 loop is CATSDLQGSWNEQFF. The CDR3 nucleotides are TGTGCCACCAGTGATTTGCAGGGGTCCTGGAATGAGCAGTTCTTC.

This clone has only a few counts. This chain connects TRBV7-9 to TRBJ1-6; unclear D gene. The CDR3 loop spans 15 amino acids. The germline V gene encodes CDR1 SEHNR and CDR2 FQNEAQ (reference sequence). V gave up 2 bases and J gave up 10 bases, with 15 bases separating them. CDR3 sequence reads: CASSLREGFGSPLHF. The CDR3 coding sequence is TGTGCCAGCAGCTTAAGGGAGGGATTCGGGTCACCCCTCCACTTT.

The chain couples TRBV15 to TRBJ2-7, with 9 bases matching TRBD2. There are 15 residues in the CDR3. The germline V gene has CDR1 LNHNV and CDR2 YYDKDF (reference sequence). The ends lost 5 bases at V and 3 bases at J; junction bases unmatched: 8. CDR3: CATSPRVSGGYEQYF. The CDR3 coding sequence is TGTGCCACCAGCCCCCGGGTTAGCGGGGGCTACGAGCAGTACTTC.

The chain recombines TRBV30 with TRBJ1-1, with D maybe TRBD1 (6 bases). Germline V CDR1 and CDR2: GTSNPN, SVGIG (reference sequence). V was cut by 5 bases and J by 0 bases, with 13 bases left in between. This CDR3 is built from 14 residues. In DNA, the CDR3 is TGTGCCTGGGGAAGTGACAGGCTGAACACTGAAGCTTTCTTT. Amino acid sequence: CAWGSDRLNTEAFF.

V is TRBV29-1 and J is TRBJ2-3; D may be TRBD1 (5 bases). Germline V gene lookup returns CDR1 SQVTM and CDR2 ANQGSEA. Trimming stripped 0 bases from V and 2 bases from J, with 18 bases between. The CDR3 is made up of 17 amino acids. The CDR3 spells CSVEDLDTRRSTDTQYF. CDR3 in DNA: TGCAGCGTTGAAGATCTGGACACTCGTCGGTCCACAGATACGCAGTATTTT.

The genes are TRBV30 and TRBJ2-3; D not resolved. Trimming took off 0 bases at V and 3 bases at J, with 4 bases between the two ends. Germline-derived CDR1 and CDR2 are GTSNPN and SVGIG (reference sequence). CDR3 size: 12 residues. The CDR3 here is CAWSVQTDTQYF. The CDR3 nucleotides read TGTGCCTGGAGTGTGCAGACAGATACGCAGTATTTT.

CDR3 region: CASSLASPSNEQFF. Here the CDR3 DNA reads TGTGCCAGCAGCTTGGCCTCCCCTAGCAATGAGCAGTTCTTC. The V and J genes are TRBV11-3 and TRBJ2-1; unclear D gene. V lost 3 bases and J lost 6, with 12 bases in between. The germline V gene has CDR1 SGHNT and CDR2 YENEEA. The CDR3 sequence is 14 residues long. Full variable domain (remainder filled in from reference TRBV11-3 and TRBJ2-1): EAGVVQSPRYKIIEKKQPVAFWCNPISGHNTLYWYLQNLGQGPELLIRYENEEAVDDSQLPKDRFSAERLKGVDSTLKIQPAELGDSAVYLCASSLASPSNEQFFGPGTRLTVL.

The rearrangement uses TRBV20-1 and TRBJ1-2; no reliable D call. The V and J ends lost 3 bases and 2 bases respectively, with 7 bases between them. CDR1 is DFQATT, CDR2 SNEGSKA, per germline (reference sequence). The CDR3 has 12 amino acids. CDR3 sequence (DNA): TGCAGTGCTAGTAACAGCAACTATGGCTACACCTTC. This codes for CSASNSNYGYTF.

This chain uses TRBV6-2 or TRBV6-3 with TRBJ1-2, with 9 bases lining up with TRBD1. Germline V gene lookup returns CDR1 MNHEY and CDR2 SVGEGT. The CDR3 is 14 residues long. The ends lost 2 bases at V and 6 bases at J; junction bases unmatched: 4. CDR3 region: CASSYVGQGNGYTF. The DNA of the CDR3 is TGTGCCAGCAGTTACGTCGGACAGGGGAATGGCTACACCTTC.

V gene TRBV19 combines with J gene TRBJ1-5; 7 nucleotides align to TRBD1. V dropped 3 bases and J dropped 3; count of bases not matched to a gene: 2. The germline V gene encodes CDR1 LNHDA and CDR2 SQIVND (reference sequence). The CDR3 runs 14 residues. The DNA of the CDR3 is TGTGCCAGTAGTATGGGACAGCTCAATCAGCCCCAGCATTTT. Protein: CASSMGQLNQPQHF.